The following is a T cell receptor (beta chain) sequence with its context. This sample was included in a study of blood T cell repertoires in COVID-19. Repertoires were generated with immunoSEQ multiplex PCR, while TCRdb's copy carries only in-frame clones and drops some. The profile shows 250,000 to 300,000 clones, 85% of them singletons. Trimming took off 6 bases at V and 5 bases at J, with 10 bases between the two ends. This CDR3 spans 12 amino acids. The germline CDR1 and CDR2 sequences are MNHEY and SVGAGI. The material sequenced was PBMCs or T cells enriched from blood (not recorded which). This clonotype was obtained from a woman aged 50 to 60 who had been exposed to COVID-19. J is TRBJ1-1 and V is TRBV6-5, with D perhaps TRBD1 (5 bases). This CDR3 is CASSQGWTEAFF. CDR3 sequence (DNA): TGTGCCAGCAGCCAGGGCTGGACTGAAGCTTTCTTT.